A single sample is the source of the 7 T cell receptor beta chains below, sequenced in a study of T cell repertoires in cytomegalovirus infection. TCRdb itself ran the reads through MiXCR, one entry per CDR3 protein. The sample records some 220,000 distinct CDR3 sequences, 6.5% being singletons. Material for sequencing was PBMCs. These receptors came from a human donor in good health (CMV status not recorded). Some clones in this sample may be carry-over from other donors' samples.

The V gene is TRBV6-2 or TRBV6-3, the J gene TRBJ1-5, with D perhaps TRBD1 (5 bases). Germline V gene sequence: CDR1 MNHEY, CDR2 SVGEGT. The CDR3 has 15 residues. Trimming pared 5 bases from V and 6 bases from J, leaving 17 bases between. CDR3 protein: CASSQLGTGGQPQHF. The CDR3 DNA reads TGTGCCAGCAGTCAGCTGGGGACGGGTGGTCAGCCCCAGCATTTT.

This clonotype was seen a few times. For the CDR3, the DNA is TGTGCCAGCAGTGAAGACGGGATTCAGCCCCAGCATTTT. It specifies CASSEDGIQPQHF. The chain has TRBV2 and TRBJ1-5; D gene uncertain. Germline V lookup: CDR1 SNHLY, CDR2 FYNNEI. The V end lost 1 base, the J end lost 6 bases, and 7 bases lay between the germline ends. CDR3 length: 13 amino acids.

The sample holds many counts of this clonotype. The chain recombines TRBV4-1 with TRBJ1-2; 12 bases fit TRBD1. With V trimmed by 4 bases and J by 8 bases, 8 bases remained unmatched. The V gene's germline CDR1 is MGHRA and CDR2 YSYEKL. This CDR3 is built from 15 residues. The CDR3 loop reads CASSPPGQGAEGYTF. CDR3 nucleotides: TGCGCCAGCAGCCCTCCGGGACAGGGGGCAGAGGGCTACACCTTC.

This clonotype was found many times. This rearrangement joins TRBV6-6 to TRBJ2-1; 8 nucleotides line up with TRBD2. V shed 0 bases, J shed 0 bases, and the junction held 4 bases outside the gene matches. CDR1 is MNHNY, CDR2 SVGAGI, per germline (reference sequence). The length of the CDR3 is 17 residues. The CDR3 DNA reads as TGTGCCAGCAGTTACTCCGGCGGGGGGAGCTCCTACAATGAGCAGTTCTTC. Its translation is CASSYSGGGSSYNEQFF.

The sample holds many counts of this clonotype. V and J are TRBV6-1 and TRBJ1-1; weak D call: TRBD1 (6 bases). The CDR3 consists of 12 residues. Trimming took off 6 bases at V and 5 bases at J, with 10 bases between the two ends. CDR1 is MNHNS and CDR2 is SASEGT in the germline V gene. The CDR3 region is CASRVTGTEAFF. The CDR3 bases are TGTGCCAGCAGAGTAACAGGGACTGAAGCTTTCTTT.

Ten or more counts support this clonotype. This sequence joins TRBV20-1 and TRBJ2-4; a possible D gene is TRBD2 (6 bases). Trimming took off 0 bases at V and 7 bases at J, with 19 bases between the two ends. Per germline, CDR1 DFQATT and CDR2 SNEGSKA (reference sequence). There are 16 residues in the CDR3. CDR3 sequence (DNA): TGCAGTGCTAGAGATTTTGGAGGGGTTATATTGAACATTCAGTACTTC. It specifies CSARDFGGVILNIQYF.

This clonotype was seen at least ten times. V usage is TRBV29-1 and J usage is TRBJ2-1, with D possibly matching TRBD1 (6 bases). V lost 6 bases, J lost 4 bases, and 16 bases lay in between. The CDR3 is 14 amino acids. CDR1 and CDR2 from the germline V gene are SQVTM and ANQGSEA. CDR3 amino acids: CSVETGNRYNEQFF. The DNA for the CDR3 is TGCAGCGTAGAAACAGGGAACAGATACAATGAGCAGTTCTTC.